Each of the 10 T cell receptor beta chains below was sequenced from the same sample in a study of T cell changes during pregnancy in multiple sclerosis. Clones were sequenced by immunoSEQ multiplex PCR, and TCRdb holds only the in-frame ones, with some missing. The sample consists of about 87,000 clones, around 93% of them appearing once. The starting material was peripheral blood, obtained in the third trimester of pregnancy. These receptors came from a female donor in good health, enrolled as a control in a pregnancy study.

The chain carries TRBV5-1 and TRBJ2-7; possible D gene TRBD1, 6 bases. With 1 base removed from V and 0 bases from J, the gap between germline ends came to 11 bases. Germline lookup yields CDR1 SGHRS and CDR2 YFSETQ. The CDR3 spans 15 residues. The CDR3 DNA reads TGCGCCAGCAGCTTGTCAGGGGTAAGCTCCTACGAGCAGTACTTC. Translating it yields CASSLSGVSSYEQYF.

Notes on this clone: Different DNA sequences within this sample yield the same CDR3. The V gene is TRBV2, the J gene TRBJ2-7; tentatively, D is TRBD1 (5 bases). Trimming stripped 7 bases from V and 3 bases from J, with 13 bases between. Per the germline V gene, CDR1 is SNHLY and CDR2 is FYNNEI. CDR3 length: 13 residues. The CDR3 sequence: CASNPRQNYEQYF. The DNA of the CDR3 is TGTGCCAGCAACCCCAGACAGAACTACGAGCAGTACTTC.

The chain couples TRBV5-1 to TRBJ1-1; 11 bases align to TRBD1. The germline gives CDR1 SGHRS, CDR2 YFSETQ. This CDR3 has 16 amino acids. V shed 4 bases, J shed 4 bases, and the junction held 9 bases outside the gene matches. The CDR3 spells CASSRGGQGDGTEAFF. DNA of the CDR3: TGCGCCAGCAGCCGGGGGGGACAGGGGGATGGCACTGAAGCTTTCTTT. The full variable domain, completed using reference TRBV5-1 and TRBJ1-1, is KAGVTQTPRYLIKTRGQQVTLSCSPISGHRSVSWYQQTPGQGLQFLFEYFSETQRNKGNFPGRFSGRQFSNSRSEMNVSTLELGDSALYLCASSRGGQGDGTEAFFGQGTRLTVV.

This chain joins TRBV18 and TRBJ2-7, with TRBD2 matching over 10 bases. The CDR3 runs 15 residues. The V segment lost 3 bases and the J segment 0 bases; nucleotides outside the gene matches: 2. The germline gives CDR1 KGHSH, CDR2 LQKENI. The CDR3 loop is CASSPPSGSSYEQYF. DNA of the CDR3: TGTGCCAGCTCACCCCCTAGCGGGAGCTCCTACGAGCAGTACTTC.

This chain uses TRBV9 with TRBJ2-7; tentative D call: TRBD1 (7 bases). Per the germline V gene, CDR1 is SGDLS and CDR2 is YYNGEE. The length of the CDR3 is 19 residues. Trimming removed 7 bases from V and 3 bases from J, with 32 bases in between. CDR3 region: CASRFVTTGLMRGYYEQYF. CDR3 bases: TGTGCCAGCCGATTCGTAACGACAGGGTTAATGCGGGGCTACTACGAGCAGTACTTC.

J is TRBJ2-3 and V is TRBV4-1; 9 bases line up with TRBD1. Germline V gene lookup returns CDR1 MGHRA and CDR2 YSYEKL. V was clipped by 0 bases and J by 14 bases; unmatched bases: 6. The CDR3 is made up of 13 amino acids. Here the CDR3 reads CASSQEIDRGVYF. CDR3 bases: TGCGCCAGCAGCCAAGAAATCGACAGGGGGGTGTATTTT.

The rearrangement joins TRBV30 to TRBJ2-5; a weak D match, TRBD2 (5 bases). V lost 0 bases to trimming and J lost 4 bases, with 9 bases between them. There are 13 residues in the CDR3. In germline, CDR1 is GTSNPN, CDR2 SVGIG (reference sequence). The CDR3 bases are TGTGCCTGGAGTGTGAGGGTAGGAGAGACCCAGTACTTC. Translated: CAWSVRVGETQYF.

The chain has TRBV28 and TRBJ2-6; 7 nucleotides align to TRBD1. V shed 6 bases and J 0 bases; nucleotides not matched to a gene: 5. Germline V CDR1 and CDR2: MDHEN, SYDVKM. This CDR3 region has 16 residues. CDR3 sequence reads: CASSRTGVSGANVLTF. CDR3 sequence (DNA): TGTGCCAGCAGCCGTACAGGGGTCTCTGGGGCCAACGTCCTGACTTTC.

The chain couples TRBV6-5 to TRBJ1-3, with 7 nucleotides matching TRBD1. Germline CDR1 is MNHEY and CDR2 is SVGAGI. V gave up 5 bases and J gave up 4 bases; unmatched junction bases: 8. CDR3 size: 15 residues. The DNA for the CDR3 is TGTGCCAGCAGTCACCAGACAGGGTTGGGAAACACCATATATTTT. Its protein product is CASSHQTGLGNTIYF.

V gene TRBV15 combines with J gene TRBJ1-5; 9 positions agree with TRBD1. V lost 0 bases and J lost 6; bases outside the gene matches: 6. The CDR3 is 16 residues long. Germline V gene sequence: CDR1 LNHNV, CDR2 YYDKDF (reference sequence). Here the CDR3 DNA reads TGTGCCACCAGCAGAGATACAGGGGGCGGGAGTCAGCCCCAGCATTTT. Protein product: CATSRDTGGGSQPQHF.